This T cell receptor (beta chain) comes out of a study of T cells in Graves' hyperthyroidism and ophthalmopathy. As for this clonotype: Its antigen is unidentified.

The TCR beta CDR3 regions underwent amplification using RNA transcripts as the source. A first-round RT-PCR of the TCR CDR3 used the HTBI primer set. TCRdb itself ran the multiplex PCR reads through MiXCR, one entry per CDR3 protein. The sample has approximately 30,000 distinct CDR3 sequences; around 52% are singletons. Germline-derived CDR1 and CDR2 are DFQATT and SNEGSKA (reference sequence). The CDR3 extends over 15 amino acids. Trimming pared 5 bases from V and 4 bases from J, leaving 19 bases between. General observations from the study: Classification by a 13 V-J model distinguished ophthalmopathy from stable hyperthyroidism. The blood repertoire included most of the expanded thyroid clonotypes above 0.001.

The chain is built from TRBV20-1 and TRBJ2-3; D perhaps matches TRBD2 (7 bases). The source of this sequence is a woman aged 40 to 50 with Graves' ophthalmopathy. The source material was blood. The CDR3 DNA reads TGCAGTGCTCCACCTTTGGGGGAGGGGGCAGATACGCAGTATTTT. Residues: CSAPPLGEGADTQYF.